Each of the 8 T cell receptor beta chains below was sequenced from the same sample in a study of cytomegalovirus exposure and HLA in healthy donors. PCR used 60 Vbeta primers and 13 Jbeta primers. Assay used: immunoSEQ multiplex PCR; TCRdb lists only in-frame clones, some missing. The data contain 95,000 to 100,000 clones, around 74% of them singletons. Sequences were obtained from PBMCs. The receptor set was obtained from a woman in her thirties or forties in good health and CMV-seronegative.

The gene calls are TRBV21-1 and TRBJ2-7; TRBD2, the table's D call, was not compared with the DNA. TRBV21-1 is reported as a pseudogene. This CDR3 is built from 15 residues. This chain's CDR3 is CASSKTSGVPYEQYF. CDR3 DNA: TGTGCCAGCAGCAAAACTAGCGGGGTTCCCTACGAGCAGTACTTC.

The rearrangement uses TRBV5-5 and TRBJ2-1; 13 bases align to TRBD2. Germline CDR1 SGHKS, CDR2 YYEKEE (reference sequence). Trimming took 4 bases from V and 6 from J; bases not matched to a gene: 4. This CDR3 contains 15 residues. The CDR3 protein is CASSLTSGRTNEQFF. The CDR3 region has the DNA TGTGCCAGCAGCCTGACTAGCGGGAGGACCAATGAGCAGTTCTTC.

The CDR3 protein is CASRPRSGANVLTF. CDR3 nucleotides: TGTGCCAGCAGGCCCAGGTCTGGGGCCAACGTCCTGACTTTC. The chain joins TRBV27 to TRBJ2-6; D unclear. The germline gives CDR1 MNHEY, CDR2 SMNVEV (reference sequence). Trimming stripped 6 bases from V and 1 base from J, with 7 bases between. This CDR3 has 14 amino acids.

The genes are TRBV30 and TRBJ2-3; 7 bases fit TRBD2. The CDR3 extends over 12 amino acids. V lost 5 bases and J lost 8; bases outside the gene matches: 7. The germline V gene encodes CDR1 GTSNPN and CDR2 SVGIG (reference sequence). As DNA, the CDR3 is TGTGCCTGGGCGCGGGAGTTTACTACGCAGTATTTT. Protein sequence: CAWAREFTTQYF.

The chain is built from TRBV5-8 and TRBJ2-5, with D perhaps TRBD2 (5 bases). Trimming pared 5 bases from V and 1 base from J, leaving 18 bases between. Germline lookup yields CDR1 SGHTS and CDR2 YDEGEE. The CDR3 has 16 residues. The CDR3, as DNA: TGTGCCAGCAGAAAATCTAGCTTAGACGTCCAAGAGACCCAGTACTTC. It specifies CASRKSSLDVQETQYF.

Concerning this clone itself: A read error may account for a junction end that differs from germline. V gene TRBV7-9 combines with J gene TRBJ2-1; the D gene is possibly TRBD2 (6 bases). Per the germline V gene, CDR1 is SEHNR and CDR2 is FQNEAQ (reference sequence). The CDR3 extends over 16 amino acids. The CDR3, as DNA: TGTTCCAGCAGCTTAGAACTAGCCTTACCCTACAATGAGCAGTTCTTC. Amino acids: CSSSLELALPYNEQFF.

This clone was observed a few times. This CDR3 is CASSITSGYEQYF. CDR3 nucleotide sequence: TGTGCCAGCAGCATTACTAGCGGGTACGAGCAGTACTTC. V is TRBV9 and J is TRBJ2-7, with 9 bases identical to TRBD2. The J segment lost 4 bases and the V segment lost 4 bases, leaving 3 bases of the junction unmatched. CDR3 length equals 13 residues. The germline gives CDR1 SGDLS, CDR2 YYNGEE.

This clone was counted a few times. The chain combines TRBV5-1 with TRBJ2-3, with a tentative D call TRBD2 (5 bases). Germline loops: CDR1 SGHRS, CDR2 YFSETQ. The CDR3 totals 14 residues. V lost 0 bases and J lost 6, with 11 bases in between. CDR3 amino acids: CASSLGASSDTQYF. The CDR3 DNA reads TGCGCCAGCAGCTTGGGCGCTAGCTCTGATACGCAGTATTTT.